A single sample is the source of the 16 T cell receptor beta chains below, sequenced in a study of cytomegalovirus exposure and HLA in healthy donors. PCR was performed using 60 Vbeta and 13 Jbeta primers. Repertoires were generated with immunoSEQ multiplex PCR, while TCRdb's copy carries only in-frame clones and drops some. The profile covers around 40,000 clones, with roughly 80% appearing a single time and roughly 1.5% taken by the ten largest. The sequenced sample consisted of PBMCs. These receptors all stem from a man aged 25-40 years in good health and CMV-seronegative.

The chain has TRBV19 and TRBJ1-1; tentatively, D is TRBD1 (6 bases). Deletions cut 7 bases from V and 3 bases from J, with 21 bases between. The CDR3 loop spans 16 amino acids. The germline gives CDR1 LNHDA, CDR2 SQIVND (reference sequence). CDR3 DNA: TGTGCCAGTACTCCCCTGGGGGGGCGCACGGACACTGAAGCTTTCTTT. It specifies CASTPLGGRTDTEAFF.

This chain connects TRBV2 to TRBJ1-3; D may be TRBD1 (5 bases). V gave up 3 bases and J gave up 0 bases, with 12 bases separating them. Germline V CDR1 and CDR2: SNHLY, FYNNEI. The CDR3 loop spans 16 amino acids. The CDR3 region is CASSEGPLFSGNTIYF. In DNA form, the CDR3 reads TGTGCCAGCAGTGAGGGGCCGCTCTTCTCTGGAAACACCATATATTTT.

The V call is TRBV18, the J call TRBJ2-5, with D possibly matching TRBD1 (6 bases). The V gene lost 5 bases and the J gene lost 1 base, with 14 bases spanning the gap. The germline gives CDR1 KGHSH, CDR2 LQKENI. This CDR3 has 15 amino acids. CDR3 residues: CASSYNTGLQETQYF. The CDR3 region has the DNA TGTGCCAGCTCATACAATACAGGGCTCCAAGAGACCCAGTACTTC.

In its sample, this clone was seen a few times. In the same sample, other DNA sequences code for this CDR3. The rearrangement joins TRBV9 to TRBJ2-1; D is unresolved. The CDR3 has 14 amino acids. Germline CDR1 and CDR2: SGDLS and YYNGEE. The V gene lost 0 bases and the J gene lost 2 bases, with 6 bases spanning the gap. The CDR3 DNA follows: TGTGCCAGCAGCGTAGGTGGGCCCTACAATGAGCAGTTCTTC. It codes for CASSVGGPYNEQFF.

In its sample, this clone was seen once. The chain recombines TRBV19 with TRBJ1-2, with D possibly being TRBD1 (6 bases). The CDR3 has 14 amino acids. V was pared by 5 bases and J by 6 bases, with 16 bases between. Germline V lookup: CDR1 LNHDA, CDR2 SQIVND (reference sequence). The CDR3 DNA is TGTGCCAGTAGTCCCGACACAGGGAGTGATGGCTACACCTTC. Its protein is CASSPDTGSDGYTF.

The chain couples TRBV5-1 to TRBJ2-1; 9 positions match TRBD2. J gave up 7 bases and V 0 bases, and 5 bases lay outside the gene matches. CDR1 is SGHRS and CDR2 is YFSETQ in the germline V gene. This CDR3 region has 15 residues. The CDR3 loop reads CASSLATSGGNEQFF. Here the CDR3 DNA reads TGCGCCAGCAGCTTGGCGACTAGCGGCGGTAATGAGCAGTTCTTC.

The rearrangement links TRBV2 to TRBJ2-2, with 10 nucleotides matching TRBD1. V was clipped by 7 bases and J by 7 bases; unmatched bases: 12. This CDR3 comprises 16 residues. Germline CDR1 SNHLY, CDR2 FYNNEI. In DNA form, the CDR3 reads TGTGCCAGCACCCCAGACAGGGGGCGGGTTGGCGGGGAGCTGTTTTTT. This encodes CASTPDRGRVGGELFF.

The CDR3, as DNA: TGTGCCACCAGCATCGGACTCTCTGGAAACACCATATATTTT. Residues: CATSIGLSGNTIYF. The gene calls are TRBV15 and TRBJ1-3; unclear D gene. This CDR3 contains 14 residues. V was shortened by 4 bases and J by 0 bases, with 7 bases between the two germline ends. Germline-derived CDR1 and CDR2 are LNHNV and YYDKDF (reference sequence).

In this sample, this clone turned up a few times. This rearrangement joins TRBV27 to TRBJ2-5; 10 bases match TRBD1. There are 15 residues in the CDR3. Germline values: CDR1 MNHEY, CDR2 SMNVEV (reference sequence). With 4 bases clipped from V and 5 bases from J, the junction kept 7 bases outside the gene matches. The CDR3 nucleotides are TGTGCCAGCAGTTCAGGACAGGGGGACGTGGAGACCCAGTACTTC. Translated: CASSSGQGDVETQYF.

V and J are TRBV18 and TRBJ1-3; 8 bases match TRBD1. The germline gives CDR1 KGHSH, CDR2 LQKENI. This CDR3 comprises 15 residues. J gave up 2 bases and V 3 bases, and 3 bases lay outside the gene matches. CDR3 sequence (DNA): TGTGCCAGCTCACCCTCGACAGGGGCTGGAAACACCATATATTTT. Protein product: CASSPSTGAGNTIYF. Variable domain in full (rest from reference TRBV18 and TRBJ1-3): NAGVMQNPRHLVRRRGQEARLRCSPMKGHSHVYWYRQLPEEGLKFMVYLQKENIIDESGMPKERFSAEFPKEGPSILRIQQVVRGDSAAYFCASSPSTGAGNTIYFGEGSWLTVV.

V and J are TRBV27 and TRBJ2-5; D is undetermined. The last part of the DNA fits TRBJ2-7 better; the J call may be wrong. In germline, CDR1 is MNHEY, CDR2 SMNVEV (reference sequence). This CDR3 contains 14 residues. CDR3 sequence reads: CASSLSRSGYEQYF. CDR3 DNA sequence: TGTGCCAGCAGTTTATCGAGGTCCGGCTACGAGCAGTACTTC.

CDR3 region: CASRPTPRTTNSPLHF. The DNA for the CDR3 is TGTGCCAGCAGGCCGACCCCTAGGACAACAAATTCACCCCTCCACTTT. The chain has TRBV7-8 and TRBJ1-6; possibly TRBD1 for D (5 bases). This CDR3 contains 16 residues. V was pared by 6 bases and J by 7 bases, with 19 bases between. Germline-derived CDR1 and CDR2 are SGHVS and FQNEAQ.

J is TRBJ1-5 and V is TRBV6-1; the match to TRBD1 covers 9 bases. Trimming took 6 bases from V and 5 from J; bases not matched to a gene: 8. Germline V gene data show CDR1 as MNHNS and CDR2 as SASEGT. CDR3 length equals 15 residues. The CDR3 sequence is CASSEGQGPHQPQHF. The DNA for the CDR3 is TGTGCCAGCAGCGAGGGACAGGGTCCCCATCAGCCCCAGCATTTT.

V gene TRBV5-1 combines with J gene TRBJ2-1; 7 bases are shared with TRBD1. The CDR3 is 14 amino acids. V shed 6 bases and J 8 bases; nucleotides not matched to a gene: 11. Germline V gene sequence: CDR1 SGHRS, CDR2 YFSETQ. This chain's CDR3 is CASTQDRPQDEQFF. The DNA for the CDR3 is TGCGCCAGCACCCAGGACAGGCCTCAGGATGAGCAGTTCTTC.

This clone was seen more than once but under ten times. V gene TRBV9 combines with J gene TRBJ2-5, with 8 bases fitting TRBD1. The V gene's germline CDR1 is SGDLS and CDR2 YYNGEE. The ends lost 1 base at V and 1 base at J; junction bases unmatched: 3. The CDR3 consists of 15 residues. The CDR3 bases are TGTGCCAGCAGCGTAAGCGACAGGGGCCAAGAGACCCAGTACTTC. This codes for CASSVSDRGQETQYF.

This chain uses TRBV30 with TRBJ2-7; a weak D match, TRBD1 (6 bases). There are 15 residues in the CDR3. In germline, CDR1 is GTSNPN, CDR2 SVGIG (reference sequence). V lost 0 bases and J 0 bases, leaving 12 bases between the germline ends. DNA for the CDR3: TGTGCCTGGAGTGTACAAGACAGGACCTCCTACGAGCAGTACTTC. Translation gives CAWSVQDRTSYEQYF.